The clone carrying this T cell receptor (beta chain) was observed a handful of times. Antigen specificity is unknown. These data come from a study of T cell repertoires in cytomegalovirus infection. MiXCR, run by TCRdb on the reads, gives a single entry per CDR3 protein. The repertoire holds 570,000 or so distinct CDR3 sequences, with over 35% as singletons. V was pared by 5 bases and J by 1 base, with 14 bases of the junction left unmatched. Germline V CDR1 and CDR2: LNHDA, SQIVND (reference sequence). The CDR3 loop spans 18 amino acids. The chain joins TRBV19 to TRBJ1-2; 9 bases line up with TRBD1. This TCR was sampled from a human donor in good health (CMV status not recorded). Some clones in this sample may be carry-over from other donors' samples. Sequencing used cultured PBMCs, obtained from culture after CMV antigen stimulation. CDR3 region: CASSASPGQGPFNYGYTF. In nucleotides, the CDR3 is TGTGCCAGTAGTGCTTCCCCGGGACAGGGACCATTTAACTATGGCTACACCTTC.